A selection of T cell receptor beta chains follows, all from one sample in a study of cytomegalovirus exposure and HLA in healthy donors. Using immunoSEQ multiplex PCR, the repertoire was profiled, and TCRdb retains in-frame clones only, with some absent. Here the sample spans about 140,000 clones, approximately 80% being singletons. Sequencing was done on a sample of PBMCs. The receptors stem from a woman aged 40 to 49 in good health and CMV-seronegative. Each CDR3 is given without its conserved first and last residue. The order of the fields is V gene, J gene, CDR3 protein.

V gene: TRBV6-1; J gene: TRBJ2-3; CDR3 protein: ASSDRGISDTQY
V gene: TRBV27; J gene: TRBJ2-1; CDR3 protein: ASSTTPSGWSSYNEQF
V gene: TRBV5-6; J gene: TRBJ2-2; CDR3 protein: ASSYGQVVSGELF
V gene: TRBV7-2; J gene: TRBJ2-1; CDR3 protein: ATNVYNEQF
V gene: TRBV5-1; J gene: TRBJ1-1; CDR3 protein: ASSLDVRGVEAF
V gene: TRBV15; J gene: TRBJ1-2; CDR3 protein: ATSTRGHGYT
V gene: TRBV18; J gene: TRBJ1-1; CDR3 protein: ASSPGATEAF
V gene: TRBV7-9; J gene: TRBJ2-1; CDR3 protein: ASRGGYTYNEQF
V gene: TRBV28; J gene: TRBJ1-1; CDR3 protein: ASSGRGRNTEAF
V gene: TRBV5-4; J gene: TRBJ2-5; CDR3 protein: ASSFRASVQETQY
V gene: TRBV4-3; J gene: TRBJ2-3; CDR3 protein: ASSEGPGGTDTQY
V gene: TRBV6-6; J gene: TRBJ1-5; CDR3 protein: ASKPGSNQPQH
V gene: TRBV4-3; J gene: TRBJ2-6; CDR3 protein: ASSQDGHSGANVLT
V gene: TRBV5-5; J gene: TRBJ2-2; CDR3 protein: ASSLFWGVATGELF
V gene: TRBV19; J gene: TRBJ2-1; CDR3 protein: ASSSSGLAGVNEQF
V gene: TRBV11-2; J gene: TRBJ2-7; CDR3 protein: ASSLDWGQGPYEQY
V gene: TRBV11-1; J gene: TRBJ1-5; CDR3 protein: ASSLAGQGGQPQH
V gene: TRBV19; J gene: TRBJ2-7; CDR3 protein: ASSITTGTGRNEQY
V gene: TRBV20-1; J gene: TRBJ1-2; CDR3 protein: SARVNYGYT
V gene: TRBV29-1; J gene: TRBJ1-2; CDR3 protein: SATGDYGYT
V gene: TRBV2; J gene: TRBJ2-1; CDR3 protein: ASSGPGVAAQF
V gene: TRBV28; J gene: TRBJ1-2; CDR3 protein: ASQANYGYT
V gene: TRBV15; J gene: TRBJ1-3; CDR3 protein: ALRDSGNTIY
V gene: TRBV6-5; J gene: TRBJ2-1; CDR3 protein: ASSPDSRLHNEQF
V gene: TRBV6-5; J gene: TRBJ2-7; CDR3 protein: ASGVFASGYEQY
V gene: TRBV7-2; J gene: TRBJ2-5; CDR3 protein: ASSPNQGSHQETQY
V gene: TRBV27; J gene: TRBJ2-2; CDR3 protein: ASRVGAGVYTGELF
V gene: TRBV2; J gene: TRBJ2-5; CDR3 protein: ASTWGLPKETQY
V gene: TRBV2; J gene: TRBJ2-1; CDR3 protein: ASKAGWDNEQF
V gene: TRBV7-3; J gene: TRBJ2-3; CDR3 protein: ASRLAGARTDTQY
V gene: TRBV19; J gene: TRBJ2-7; CDR3 protein: ASSIIISTSGSPPYEQY
V gene: TRBV30; J gene: TRBJ1-2; CDR3 protein: AWSVGGHLYGYT
V gene: TRBV7-6; J gene: TRBJ2-5; CDR3 protein: ASSLSLRVEEETQY
V gene: TRBV11-1; J gene: TRBJ2-1; CDR3 protein: ASSPGTSGGNEQF
V gene: TRBV7-2; J gene: TRBJ1-4; CDR3 protein: ASSPHPQSSEKLF
V gene: TRBV7-2; J gene: TRBJ1-3; CDR3 protein: ASSLVRAPGNTIY
V gene: TRBV5-4; J gene: TRBJ2-7; CDR3 protein: ASQTESNSYEQY
V gene: TRBV14; J gene: TRBJ2-3; CDR3 protein: ASSQGQTTDTQY
V gene: TRBV2; J gene: TRBJ2-1; CDR3 protein: ASVGLAGYNEQF
V gene: TRBV7-8; J gene: TRBJ1-5; CDR3 protein: ASSPQGAANQPQH
V gene: TRBV28; J gene: TRBJ2-1; CDR3 protein: ASSPRGFDYNEQF
V gene: TRBV6-1; J gene: TRBJ1-4; CDR3 protein: ASGVLDWEKLF